This T cell receptor beta chain was sequenced in a study of blood T cell repertoires in COVID-19. Study in general: Sites across the United States, Italy and Spain contributed samples from acute and convalescent COVID-19. From T cells, B-cell-depleted T cells, or PBMCs came the material, which was cDNA or gDNA.

Authors' analysis steps: Reference gene primer amplification gave estimated nucleated cell counts. This table comes from immunoSEQ multiplex PCR, and its TCRdb copy is limited to in-frame clones, with some not included. V and J calls and clone size are copied from that table; D and trimming were computed from the DNA. This table has fewer than 400,000 clones, roughly 85% appearing once. The CDR3 sequence is 18 residues long. Trimming pared 4 bases from V and 1 base from J, leaving 22 bases between. CDR1 is MGHRA, CDR2 YSYEKL, per germline. The sequence derives from a woman aged 18-29 years with acute or convalescent COVID-19. The gene calls are TRBV4-1 and TRBJ1-1, with D hard to call. Sample: peripheral blood. The CDR3 sequence is CASSPMGSGDQRNTEAFF. In DNA form, the CDR3 reads TGCGCCAGCAGCCCTATGGGTTCGGGTGACCAGAGGAACACTGAAGCTTTCTTT.